Below are 22 T cell receptor beta chains sequenced from a single sample in a study of metastatic and nonmetastatic thyroid tumors (dated by TCRdb to the early 2020s). No treatment had been received by any patient before thyroid surgery. Library generation was performed with PCR. The listed sequencing device is Illumina HiSeq 4000. TCRdb reprocessed the public reads (quality trimming at Q25 with fastp, clone calling with MiXCR) and kept in-frame beta chains. The table for this sample lists roughly 18,000 clones; roughly a quarter of them were counted only once. Together, the top ten hold 10% to 13% of the sample. The sequenced sample consisted of tumor tissue. The receptor set was obtained from a female donor with papillary thyroid cancer or a benign thyroid nodule (not recorded which). Some clones in this sample may be carry-over from other donors' samples.

This clone appeared a few times. A much larger clone differs by one base, so this may be a read error. The same CDR3 can be traced to other DNA sequences in this sample. The rearrangement joins TRBV20-1 to TRBJ2-5; the D call may be TRBD1 or TRBD2 (6 bases each). V was shortened by 3 bases and J by 7 bases, with 18 bases between the two germline ends. The germline V gene has CDR1 DFQATT and CDR2 SNEGSKA (reference sequence). The CDR3 is 14 amino acids. The CDR3 loop reads CSARDQAEGVTQYF. In DNA form, the CDR3 reads TGCAGTGCTAGGGATCAAGCGGAGGGGGTGACCCAGTACTTC.

V usage is TRBV5-1 and J usage is TRBJ1-1, with a tentative D call TRBD1 (6 bases). Germline CDR1 reads SGHRS; CDR2 reads YFSETQ. Trimming removed 7 bases from V and 4 bases from J, with 23 bases in between. The CDR3 totals 16 residues. The CDR3 spells CASSIQGGGTCTEAFF. In nucleotides, the CDR3 is TGCGCCAGCTCGATACAGGGCGGAGGGACGTGCACTGAAGCTTTCTTT.

For the CDR3, the DNA is TGTGCCAGCAGTTACGGGGGGGAATTCTACGAGCAGTACTTC. Translation gives CASSYGGEFYEQYF. This chain links TRBV6-6 with TRBJ2-7, with 7 bases matching TRBD2. Looked up from germline, CDR1 is MNHNY and CDR2 is SVGAGI (reference sequence). Trimming at V came to 2 bases and at J to 3 bases, leaving 4 bases not matched to a gene. The CDR3 sequence is 14 residues long.

A note on this clone: Just one base apart from a much larger clone, this may be a read error. This specimen includes other DNA sequences encoding the same CDR3. This chain uses TRBV28 with TRBJ2-1; TRBD1 aligns across 7 bases. V gave up 7 bases and J gave up 14 bases; unmatched junction bases: 14. This CDR3 comprises 13 residues. The germline CDR1 and CDR2 sequences are MDHEN and SYDVKM. CDR3 loop: CASTRAAGTGEFF. DNA for the CDR3: TGTGCCAGCACCCGCGCGGCCGGTACAGGGGAGTTCTTC.

This clone turned up a few times. The gene calls are TRBV6-1 and TRBJ2-3, with TRBD1 identical over 11 bases. Germline V gene lookup returns CDR1 MNHNS and CDR2 SASEGT. This CDR3 region has 17 residues. The J segment lost 3 bases and the V segment lost 2 bases, leaving 7 bases of the junction unmatched. The CDR3 region is CASSEYFGTGGTDTQYF. The CDR3 nucleotides read TGTGCCAGCAGTGAATATTTCGGGACAGGGGGTACAGATACGCAGTATTTT.

The CDR3 region has the DNA TGTGCCAGCAGCCGTACCGGGACAGGTCCCTACGAGCAGTACTTC. Amino acids: CASSRTGTGPYEQYF. This rearrangement joins TRBV11-1 to TRBJ2-7; 8 bases align to TRBD1. Germline CDR1 and CDR2: SGHAT and FQDESV (reference sequence). V shed 5 bases, J shed 2 bases, and the junction held 8 bases outside the gene matches. The CDR3 has 15 amino acids. The full variable domain, its missing parts supplied by reference TRBV11-1 and TRBJ2-7, is EAEVAQSPRYKITEKSQAVAFWCDPISGHATLYWYRQILGQGPELLVQFQDESVVDDSQLPKDRFSAERLKGVDSTLKIQPAELGDSAMYLCASSRTGTGPYEQYFGPGTRLTVT.

This chain uses TRBV6-5 with TRBJ2-7; 12 nucleotides align to TRBD1. V gave up 1 base and J gave up 4 bases; unmatched junction bases: 8. Germline CDR1 and CDR2: MNHEY and SVGAGI. This CDR3 has 17 residues. DNA of the CDR3: TGTGCCAGCAGTTACTGGAGACCGGGACAGGGGGCTTACGAGCAGTACTTC. This sequence encodes CASSYWRPGQGAYEQYF.

The J gene is TRBJ2-3, the V gene TRBV19; 12 nucleotides match TRBD2. J was trimmed by 2 bases and V by 4 bases; bases with no gene match: 7. The CDR3 is 17 residues long. Germline CDR1 LNHDA, CDR2 SQIVND (reference sequence). Here the CDR3 DNA reads TGTGCCAGTAGTAAGGCTAGCGGGAGGGCGAACACAGATACGCAGTATTTT. Its protein product is CASSKASGRANTDTQYF.

The CDR3 here is CASSLTVTGADTQYF. CDR3 DNA: TGCGCCAGCAGCTTGACCGTAACGGGAGCAGATACGCAGTATTTT. The genes are TRBV5-1 and TRBJ2-3; D may be TRBD2 (6 bases). Trimming took 1 base from V and 4 from J, leaving 13 bases between them. Germline loops: CDR1 SGHRS, CDR2 YFSETQ. The CDR3 runs to 15 residues.

This clone appeared many times. Given a much more abundant clone one base away, this may be a read error. The V call is TRBV6-1, the J call TRBJ2-4, with 8 positions matching TRBD2. Germline CDR1 reads MNHNS; CDR2 reads SASEGT. CDR3 size: 15 residues. Losses at the gene ends were 7 bases for V and 6 bases for J; bases not matched to a gene: 11. The CDR3 DNA is TGTGCCAGCATTCCAAGCCGGGGGGGGACAAACATTCAGTACTTC. This sequence encodes CASIPSRGGTNIQYF.

In this sample, this clone turned up many times. J is TRBJ2-2 and V is TRBV5-3; tentatively, D is TRBD1 (6 bases). TRBV5-3 is classed as an ORF, of uncertain function. V was cut by 10 bases and J by 7 bases, with 23 bases left in between. The CDR3 totals 15 residues. In DNA, the CDR3 is TGTGCCTCCCGCCCGGCCCCAGGGGCAGGCGGGGAGCTGTTTTTT. Amino acids: CASRPAPGAGGELFF.

The chain couples TRBV11-1 to TRBJ1-2; 8 positions match TRBD1. J lost 0 bases, V lost 5 bases, and 8 bases had no gene match. The CDR3 totals 16 residues. The germline gives CDR1 SGHAT, CDR2 FQDESV (reference sequence). The chain's CDR3 is CASSAHATGANYGYTF. Here the CDR3 DNA reads TGTGCCAGCAGCGCCCATGCGACAGGGGCTAACTATGGCTACACCTTC.

The rearrangement joins TRBV6-1 to TRBJ2-7, with 9 bases that match TRBD1. Per germline, CDR1 MNHNS and CDR2 SASEGT. V lost 7 bases, J lost 6 bases, and 10 bases stayed unmatched. CDR3 length: 14 amino acids. The DNA of the CDR3 is TGTGCCAGCAAATGGGACAGGGAAACCCCCGAGCAGTACTTC. It yields the protein CASKWDRETPEQYF.

V usage is TRBV28 and J usage is TRBJ2-1; the match to TRBD2 covers 14 bases. V was pared by 2 bases and J by 1 base, with 13 bases of the junction left unmatched. The CDR3 has 21 amino acids. Germline CDR1 and CDR2: MDHEN and SYDVKM. As DNA, the CDR3 is TGTGCCAGCAGTTTACCCCCGGGACTAGCGGGAGTAGGGACATCCTACAATGAGCAGTTCTTC. Amino acids: CASSLPPGLAGVGTSYNEQFF.

The chain recombines TRBV27 with TRBJ2-7; 8 bases are a match to TRBD1. This CDR3 contains 13 residues. From germline, CDR1 is MNHEY and CDR2 SMNVEV (reference sequence). Trimming took 6 bases from V and 5 from J; bases not matched to a gene: 6. CDR3 protein: CASRYGQGDEQYF. The CDR3 DNA reads TGTGCCAGCAGGTATGGACAGGGAGACGAGCAGTACTTC.

This clone qualifies as medium-sized. The chain has TRBV10-3 and TRBJ2-7, with unresolved D. V was clipped by 1 base and J by 5 bases, with 9 bases between them. The CDR3 length is 13 residues. CDR1 and CDR2 from the germline V gene are ENHRY and SYGVKD. CDR3 sequence (DNA): TGTGCCATCAGTGAGTATGGTCGCAACGAGCAGTACTTC. It codes for CAISEYGRNEQYF.

This clone was counted between two and nine times. The CDR3 nucleotides are TGCGCCAGCAGCCAAGATAAAGTAGAGTCGGGACACGGATATGGCTACACCTTC. This encodes CASSQDKVESGHGYGYTF. The genes are TRBV4-1 and TRBJ1-2, with D perhaps TRBD1 (6 bases). The CDR3 totals 18 residues. Germline V gives CDR1 MGHRA, CDR2 YSYEKL. V was clipped by 0 bases and J by 5 bases, with 22 bases between them.

This clone was picked up many times. This rearrangement joins TRBV11-2 to TRBJ1-6, with D possibly being TRBD1 (5 bases). This CDR3 is 14 amino acids long. CDR1 is SGHAT, CDR2 FQNNGV, per germline. The V gene lost 1 base and the J gene lost 10 bases, with 11 bases spanning the gap. CDR3 DNA sequence: TGTGCCAGCAGCTTAGGAGGGGTAGAGTCACCCCTCCACTTT. Its protein is CASSLGGVESPLHF.

A word on this clone: Its ends do not fully match the called genes, so a read error is possible. This chain links TRBV5-6 with TRBJ2-5, with 11 bases lining up with TRBD2. Per the germline V gene, CDR1 is SGHDT and CDR2 is YYEEEE. This CDR3 region has 18 residues. The CDR3 region has the DNA TGTGCCAACAGCTTGGGCCTTAGCGGGAGGGCCAGGGGGGAGACCCAGTACTTC. This translates into CANSLGLSGRARGETQYF.

This clone appeared once. The rearrangement links TRBV20-1 to TRBJ2-2, with TRBD2 matching 7 bases. The CDR3 has 16 amino acids. Germline CDR1 DFQATT, CDR2 SNEGSKA (reference sequence). V trimming: 3 bases; J trimming: 7 bases; junction bases outside the gene matches: 14. The CDR3 bases are TGCAGTGCTAGTGTGGTGGGAGGGAGCCGTGGCGGGGAGCTGTTTTTT. This sequence encodes CSASVVGGSRGGELFF.

This clone was seen at least ten times. This chain uses TRBV19 with TRBJ1-5; D not resolved. The germline CDR1 and CDR2 sequences are LNHDA and SQIVND (reference sequence). This CDR3 is built from 15 residues. Trimming shortened V by 1 base and J by 0 bases, and 7 bases separated the two germline ends. As DNA, the CDR3 is TGTGCCAGTAGTATAGGGGTGTCTAGCAATCAGCCCCAGCATTTT. The encoded protein is CASSIGVSSNQPQHF.

As regards this clone: A read error may be the cause here, since a much bigger clone is one base away. The same CDR3 arises from other DNA sequences in this sample as well. CDR3 residues: CASSTFGGTSGRSDEQFF. The CDR3 DNA reads TGTGCCAGCAGTACTTTTGGGGGGACTAGCGGGAGATCTGATGAGCAGTTCTTC. This chain uses TRBV12-3 or TRBV12-4 with TRBJ2-1, with 14 nucleotides matching TRBD2. CDR3 length: 18 residues. The junction had 14 bases not matched to a gene; V was cut back by 5 bases and J by 8 bases.